A single sample gave rise to the 20 T cell receptor beta chains below, sequenced in a study of T cells in Graves' hyperthyroidism and ophthalmopathy (dated by TCRdb to the late 2010s). Library method: multiplex PCR. The instrument given in TCRdb is Illumina HiSeq 2000. The TCR beta CDR3 regions were amplified from the RNA transcripts. The first round of RT-PCR for the TCR CDR3 was performed with the HTBI primer set and the Qiagen OneStep RT-PCR kit. In TCRdb, the public reads were trimmed at Q25 with fastp and aligned with MiXCR, with productive beta chains retained. Rows merge per CDR3 protein into single entries with the most common DNA and genes. The sample table lists about 290,000 distinct CDR3 sequences, less than 20% of them with a count of one. The top ten constitute less than 40% of the sample. Sequencing was done on a sample of blood. These receptors all come from a man aged 45 to 65 with Graves' ophthalmopathy.

This clonotype occurred many times. This sequence joins TRBV28 and TRBJ2-7; D might be TRBD1 or TRBD2, each matching 6 bases. V gave up 6 bases and J gave up 0 bases, with 12 bases separating them. CDR1 and CDR2 from the germline V gene are MDHEN and SYDVKM. The CDR3 consists of 14 residues. As DNA, the CDR3 is TGTGCCAGCAGGAGGGGGGCGCCCTCCTACGAGCAGTACTTC. It translates to CASRRGAPSYEQYF.

This sequence joins TRBV2 and TRBJ2-7; D call uncertain. The CDR3 loop spans 13 amino acids. The V gene's germline CDR1 is SNHLY and CDR2 FYNNEI. V dropped 5 bases and J dropped 2 bases, with 10 bases sitting between them. In DNA form, the CDR3 reads TGTGCCAGCAGTCCCGACACCCCCTACGAGCAGTACTTC. This translates into CASSPDTPYEQYF.

In its sample, this clonotype was seen many times. V usage is TRBV6-5 and J usage is TRBJ2-1; unclear D gene. Deletions cut 0 bases from V and 0 bases from J, with 15 bases between. The germline V gene encodes CDR1 MNHEY and CDR2 SVGAGI. The CDR3 is 18 residues long. CDR3 DNA sequence: TGTGCCAGCAGTTACTCCCCCTGGATGCAGAGCTCCTACAATGAGCAGTTCTTC. Amino acid sequence: CASSYSPWMQSSYNEQFF.

The sample holds one count of this clonotype. The chain uses TRBV2 and TRBJ2-7; 12 bases fit TRBD2. CDR1 is SNHLY and CDR2 is FYNNEI in the germline V gene. V gave up 2 bases and J gave up 2 bases; unmatched junction bases: 7. The CDR3 is 17 amino acids. CDR3 nucleotides: TGTGCCAGCAGTGAACTAGCGGGAGGGCGGGGCCCCTACGAGCAGTACTTC. Amino acid sequence: CASSELAGGRGPYEQYF.

The CDR3 reads CASSGGAGWTETQYF. In DNA, the CDR3 is TGTGCCAGCAGTGGGGGGGCAGGGTGGACGGAGACCCAGTACTTC. The chain uses TRBV9 and TRBJ2-5; D may be TRBD2 (7 bases). V gave up 5 bases and J gave up 5 bases, with 19 bases separating them. The CDR3 contains 15 residues. Germline V lookup: CDR1 SGDLS, CDR2 YYNGEE.

V gene TRBV7-2 combines with J gene TRBJ2-1; possible D gene TRBD2, 7 bases. Germline assignment: CDR1 SGHTA and CDR2 FQGNSA. V was cut by 0 bases and J by 7 bases, with 19 bases left in between. The CDR3 contains 17 residues. The CDR3 here is CASSLAGTRGGGNEQFF. CDR3 DNA sequence: TGTGCCAGCAGCTTAGCTGGGACTCGAGGGGGGGGAAATGAGCAGTTCTTC.

In its sample, this clonotype was seen many times. The gene calls are TRBV24-1 and TRBJ1-1, with 9 nucleotides matching TRBD1. Trimming cost V 3 bases and J 5 bases; bases outside gene matches: 0. This CDR3 has 13 amino acids. CDR1 is KGHDR and CDR2 is SFDVKD in the germline V gene. The CDR3 sequence: CATSDDRGTEAFF. As DNA, the CDR3 is TGTGCCACCAGTGATGACAGGGGGACTGAAGCTTTCTTT.

The chain is built from TRBV28 and TRBJ1-2; D unclear. The CDR3 runs to 12 residues. The germline V gene has CDR1 MDHEN and CDR2 SYDVKM. Trimming stripped 6 bases from V and 6 bases from J, with 11 bases between. The CDR3 DNA follows: TGTGCCAGCAGGCCGGATGGGGATGGCTACACCTTC. Residues: CASRPDGDGYTF.

This clonotype was seen a few times. The rearrangement uses TRBV29-1 and TRBJ1-5; D is possibly TRBD1 (5 bases). The CDR3 is 14 residues long. Germline V gene lookup returns CDR1 SQVTM and CDR2 ANQGSEA. Trimming cost V 6 bases and J 6 bases, with 18 bases left between them. The CDR3 protein is CSVREVGGGQPQHF. The CDR3 nucleotides are TGCAGCGTCCGTGAAGTGGGGGGAGGTCAGCCCCAGCATTTT.

This clonotype has just a few counts. The chain recombines TRBV28 with TRBJ2-5; 9 nucleotides align to TRBD1. CDR3 length equals 16 residues. Trimming took 6 bases from V and 3 from J; bases not matched to a gene: 11. The germline V gene encodes CDR1 MDHEN and CDR2 SYDVKM. The CDR3 loop is CASSIPQGATKETQYF. The CDR3 DNA reads TGTGCCAGCAGCATACCACAGGGGGCGACGAAAGAGACCCAGTACTTC.

There are many counts of this clonotype. The rearrangement uses TRBV28 and TRBJ1-5, with D unclear. Per the germline V gene, CDR1 is MDHEN and CDR2 is SYDVKM. The CDR3 is made up of 14 amino acids. Trimming removed 3 bases from V and 0 bases from J, with 6 bases in between. The DNA of the CDR3 is TGTGCCAGCAGTTTGGACGGTAGCAATCAGCCCCAGCATTTT. It encodes CASSLDGSNQPQHF.

The J gene is TRBJ2-2, the V gene TRBV7-9; D gene unclear. CDR1 SEHNR and CDR2 FQNEAQ come from the germline V gene (reference sequence). Trimming cost V 5 bases and J 3 bases, with 13 bases left between them. This CDR3 has 15 residues. For the CDR3, the DNA is TGTGCCAGCAGCCTCCGGGCCGACGACACCGGGGAGCTGTTTTTT. Protein sequence: CASSLRADDTGELFF.

The sample holds many counts of this clonotype. The chain recombines TRBV28 with TRBJ2-7; a weak D match, TRBD2 (7 bases). Germline CDR1 reads MDHEN; CDR2 reads SYDVKM. The CDR3 runs 17 residues. V lost 0 bases and J 0 bases, leaving 15 bases between the germline ends. CDR3 protein: CASSLWGGRSSSYEQYF. In DNA, the CDR3 is TGTGCCAGCAGTTTATGGGGGGGGCGCTCCAGCTCCTACGAGCAGTACTTC.

The chain couples TRBV4-1 to TRBJ1-1; D is perhaps TRBD1 (5 bases). Germline assignment: CDR1 MGHRA and CDR2 YSYEKL. The germline V and J ends were trimmed by 4 bases and 5 bases, with 11 bases remaining between them. This CDR3 contains 13 residues. DNA for the CDR3: TGCGCCAGCAGCCTAACCGAGGGGACTGAAGCTTTCTTT. As protein: CASSLTEGTEAFF.

This chain links TRBV7-2 with TRBJ1-2, with 7 bases lining up with TRBD1. J gave up 0 bases and V 0 bases, and 4 bases lay outside the gene matches. The germline V gene encodes CDR1 SGHTA and CDR2 FQGNSA. The CDR3 sequence is 16 residues long. In nucleotides, the CDR3 is TGTGCCAGCAGCTTAGCGGTACAGGGGACTAACTATGGCTACACCTTC. Protein product: CASSLAVQGTNYGYTF.

This clonotype was counted many times. V usage is TRBV20-1 and J usage is TRBJ2-7; D is tentatively TRBD1 or TRBD2 (5 bases each). CDR3 length equals 14 residues. The V gene's germline CDR1 is DFQATT and CDR2 SNEGSKA (reference sequence). Trimming shortened V by 4 bases and J by 9 bases, and 22 bases separated the two germline ends. The CDR3: CSATPGTGPVGQYF. CDR3 bases: TGCAGTGCTACCCCCGGGACGGGCCCGGTTGGGCAGTACTTC.

This chain uses TRBV7-8 with TRBJ2-5; 8 bases map to TRBD2. V shed 3 bases, J shed 7 bases, and the junction held 10 bases outside the gene matches. Germline loops: CDR1 SGHVS, CDR2 FQNEAQ. The CDR3 contains 15 residues. Here the CDR3 DNA reads TGTGCCAGCAGCTTCCCGGGACTAGACGATAGGACCCAGTACTTC. Translated: CASSFPGLDDRTQYF.

CDR3 nucleotides: TGCGCCAGCAGCCAAGACGGGCGGAAGAACACTGAAGCTTTCTTT. Translation gives CASSQDGRKNTEAFF. This chain connects TRBV4-1 to TRBJ1-1; no firm D call. V dropped 0 bases and J dropped 1 base, with 9 bases sitting between them. CDR3 length: 15 amino acids. The germline CDR1 and CDR2 sequences are MGHRA and YSYEKL.

This clonotype was seen a handful of times. J is TRBJ1-1 and V is TRBV7-9; TRBD1 aligns across 7 bases. In germline, CDR1 is SEHNR, CDR2 FQNEAQ (reference sequence). CDR3 length: 17 amino acids. V gave up 1 base and J gave up 3 bases; unmatched junction bases: 11. Written as DNA, the CDR3 is TGTGCCAGCAGCTTAGATCGGTCAGGGGGGGGGGACACTGAAGCTTTCTTT. Its translation: CASSLDRSGGGDTEAFF.

CDR3 DNA: TGTGCCAGCAGCCCAGACCCAGTGGGGACCCAGTACTTC. Protein: CASSPDPVGTQYF. The J gene is TRBJ2-5, the V gene TRBV6-2 or TRBV6-3; D ambiguous. Trimming left V 6 bases short and J 7 bases short, with 15 bases between. Germline V gene lookup returns CDR1 MNHEY and CDR2 SVGEGT. This CDR3 is built from 13 residues.